This TCR beta chain was captured in a study of cytomegalovirus exposure and HLA in healthy donors. General study results and limits: An analysis was carried out at a later point. It showed that HLA-associated TCR beta chains were more clonally expanded than equally common non-associated chains.

This PCR relied on a set of 60 Vbeta primers and 13 Jbeta primers. Sequencing used immunoSEQ multiplex PCR; TCRdb keeps in-frame clones, though not all of them. The sample records some 76,000 clones, less than 80% being singletons. The CDR3 has 15 amino acids. V was clipped by 4 bases and J by 3 bases; unmatched bases: 8. Germline V gene data show CDR1 as SEHNR and CDR2 as FQNEAQ (reference sequence). About this clone: Its antigen remains unknown.

The sequencing input was PBMCs. This sequence was found in a woman aged 40 to 49 in good health and CMV-seropositive. J is TRBJ2-7 and V is TRBV7-9, with TRBD1 matching over 8 bases. The CDR3 region is CASSSPGGGNYEQYF. CDR3 bases: TGTGCCAGCAGCTCGCCAGGGGGCGGAAACTACGAGCAGTACTTC.